Listed below are T cell receptor beta chains from one sample, sequenced in a study of cytomegalovirus exposure and HLA in healthy donors. TCRdb's copy holds only in-frame clones and misses some; the assay was immunoSEQ multiplex PCR. The sample lists 100,000 to 120,000 clones; over 85% were seen once. Material for sequencing was PBMCs. The source of these receptors is a woman between 18 and 29 years old in good health and CMV-seronegative. Each CDR3 is given with its conserved first and last residue. The D gene is left open where the match is weak. Clone size is not always given. Where it is, it says once, few, many or a class for expanded clones.

clone size: NA; J gene: TRBJ2-7; CDR3 length: 16; V gene: TRBV6-5; D gene: TRBD2; CDR3 DNA: TGTGCCAGCAGTTCACGACTAGCGGGGGGCTCCTACGAGCAGTACTTC; CDR3 protein: CASSSRLAGGSYEQYF
clone size: NA; J gene: TRBJ1-2; CDR3 length: 16; V gene: TRBV28; D gene: NA; CDR3 DNA: TGTGCCAGCTCCACGCCTGGTGGCAGGGATAACTATGGCTACACCTTC; CDR3 protein: CASSTPGGRDNYGYTF
clone size: NA; J gene: TRBJ2-2; CDR3 length: 14; V gene: TRBV30; D gene: NA; CDR3 DNA: TGTGCCTGGAGTAGACACACAAGCACCGGGGAGCTGTTTTTT; CDR3 protein: CAWSRHTSTGELFF
clone size: few; J gene: TRBJ2-7; CDR3 length: 16; V gene: TRBV4-2; D gene: TRBD1; CDR3 DNA: TGTGCCAGCAGCCAAGAGGGGTCAGGGGGATCCTACGAGCAGTACTTC; CDR3 protein: CASSQEGSGGSYEQYF
clone size: once; J gene: TRBJ2-2; CDR3 length: 16; V gene: TRBV5-1; D gene: TRBD2; CDR3 DNA: TGCGCCAGCAGCTTGTGGGAGCGGGAGACCACCGGGGAGCTGTTTTTT; CDR3 protein: CASSLWERETTGELFF
clone size: NA; J gene: TRBJ1-2; CDR3 length: 13; V gene: TRBV6-5; D gene: NA; CDR3 DNA: TGTGCCAGCGTATCTCCTCAGAACTATGGCTACACCTTC; CDR3 protein: CASVSPQNYGYTF
clone size: NA; J gene: TRBJ2-7; CDR3 length: 11; V gene: TRBV30; D gene: TRBD2; CDR3 DNA: TGTGCCTGGATAAGCGGGGGCGAGCAGTACTTC; CDR3 protein: CAWISGGEQYF
clone size: NA; J gene: TRBJ2-3; CDR3 length: 14; V gene: TRBV6-4; D gene: TRBD2; CDR3 DNA: TGTGCCAGCAGTGGGACTAGCAGCACAGATACGCAGTATTTT; CDR3 protein: CASSGTSSTDTQYF
clone size: NA; J gene: TRBJ2-7; CDR3 length: 13; V gene: TRBV4-1; D gene: TRBD1; CDR3 DNA: TGCGCCAGCAGCCAAGAGAGGGGACAGGAACGGTACTTC; CDR3 protein: CASSQERGQERYF
clone size: NA; J gene: TRBJ1-6; CDR3 length: 16; V gene: TRBV30; D gene: TRBD1; CDR3 DNA: TGTGCCTGGAGTGACGTGACAGGGTATAGGAATTCACCCCTCCACTTT; CDR3 protein: CAWSDVTGYRNSPLHF
clone size: NA; J gene: TRBJ2-7; CDR3 length: 13; V gene: TRBV6-1; D gene: NA; CDR3 DNA: TGTGCCAGCAGTGAAGGTCCGGGGGACGAGCAGTACTTC; CDR3 protein: CASSEGPGDEQYF
clone size: NA; J gene: TRBJ1-1; CDR3 length: 16; V gene: TRBV6-5; D gene: TRBD1; CDR3 DNA: TGTGCCAGCAGTTTTCGCCCCGGGACAGCTGACACTGAAGCTTTCTTT; CDR3 protein: CASSFRPGTADTEAFF
clone size: NA; J gene: TRBJ1-3; CDR3 length: 16; V gene: TRBV18; D gene: NA; CDR3 DNA: TGTGCCAGCTCACCCGCTACGGGGGTCTCTGGAAACACCATATATTTT; CDR3 protein: CASSPATGVSGNTIYF
clone size: NA; J gene: TRBJ1-3; CDR3 length: 16; V gene: TRBV5-1; D gene: NA; CDR3 DNA: TGCGCCAGCAGCTTTGGCCGGGGTCCGTCGGGTGACACCATATATTTT; CDR3 protein: CASSFGRGPSGDTIYF
clone size: NA; J gene: TRBJ2-7; CDR3 length: 14; V gene: TRBV7-9; D gene: TRBD2; CDR3 DNA: TGTGCCAGCAGCCCTGGACTAGCGGGAGACGAGCAGTACTTC; CDR3 protein: CASSPGLAGDEQYF
clone size: NA; J gene: TRBJ1-1; CDR3 length: 12; V gene: TRBV6-1; D gene: NA; CDR3 DNA: TGTGCTAGCATAACAGGGTTGACTGAAGCTTTCTTT; CDR3 protein: CASITGLTEAFF
clone size: NA; J gene: TRBJ2-7; CDR3 length: 15; V gene: TRBV21-1; D gene: NA; CDR3 DNA: TGTGCCAGCAGCAAATGCCCGGGGGGGGGCTACGAGCAGTACTTC; CDR3 protein: CASSKCPGGGYEQYF
clone size: NA; J gene: TRBJ2-1; CDR3 length: 15; V gene: TRBV7-3; D gene: TRBD2; CDR3 DNA: TGTGCCAGCAGCCCCCCCCTAGCGGGTATCAATGAGCAGTTCTTC; CDR3 protein: CASSPPLAGINEQFF
clone size: NA; J gene: TRBJ2-2; CDR3 length: 14; V gene: TRBV7-2; D gene: TRBD2; CDR3 DNA: TGTGCCAGCCGGGGGGGGCTGGGTACCGGGGAGCTGTTTTTT; CDR3 protein: CASRGGLGTGELFF
clone size: NA; J gene: TRBJ1-2; CDR3 length: 14; V gene: TRBV28; D gene: NA; CDR3 DNA: TGTGCCAGCAGTTTAAGGGGCCTGGTCTATGGCTACACCTTC; CDR3 protein: CASSLRGLVYGYTF
clone size: NA; J gene: TRBJ2-1; CDR3 length: 13; V gene: TRBV4-3; D gene: NA; CDR3 DNA: TGCGCCAGCAGCCAAGATGTCGGGGATGAGCAGTTCTTC; CDR3 protein: CASSQDVGDEQFF
clone size: NA; J gene: TRBJ2-5; CDR3 length: 15; V gene: TRBV19; D gene: NA; CDR3 DNA: TGTGCCAGTAGTATGTCAGGGTGGAGAGAAGAGACCCAGTACTTC; CDR3 protein: CASSMSGWREETQYF
clone size: NA; J gene: TRBJ2-7; CDR3 length: 16; V gene: TRBV5-1; D gene: TRBD1; CDR3 DNA: TGCGCCAGCAGCTGGGCTCCGACAGGGATATCCGGGGAGCAGTACTTC; CDR3 protein: CASSWAPTGISGEQYF
clone size: NA; J gene: TRBJ2-1; CDR3 length: 15; V gene: TRBV19; D gene: NA; CDR3 DNA: TGTGCCAGTAGTCCCGGAGGAGACTCCTACAATGAGCAGTTCTTC; CDR3 protein: CASSPGGDSYNEQFF
clone size: NA; J gene: TRBJ2-3; CDR3 length: 16; V gene: TRBV5-1; D gene: TRBD2; CDR3 DNA: TGCGCCAGCAGCTCCGGGACTAGCGGTAGCACAGATACGCAGTATTTT; CDR3 protein: CASSSGTSGSTDTQYF
clone size: NA; J gene: TRBJ2-7; CDR3 length: 12; V gene: TRBV29-1; D gene: NA; CDR3 DNA: TGCAGCGCATGGGACTTTACCTACGAGCAGTACTTC; CDR3 protein: CSAWDFTYEQYF
clone size: NA; J gene: TRBJ2-5; CDR3 length: 16; V gene: TRBV7-3; D gene: TRBD2; CDR3 DNA: TGTGCCAGCAGCCCTTACCCCGGGACTAGCGGAGAGACCCAGTACTTC; CDR3 protein: CASSPYPGTSGETQYF
clone size: NA; J gene: TRBJ2-7; CDR3 length: 15; V gene: TRBV18; D gene: NA; CDR3 DNA: TGTGCCAGCTCACCTATAGGAGGGGCCCGCTACGAGCAGTACTTC; CDR3 protein: CASSPIGGARYEQYF
clone size: NA; J gene: TRBJ1-3; CDR3 length: 14; V gene: TRBV5-4; D gene: TRBD1; CDR3 DNA: TGTGCCAGCACCATGGACAGGGGAGGAAACACCATATATTTT; CDR3 protein: CASTMDRGGNTIYF
clone size: NA; J gene: TRBJ2-1; CDR3 length: 15; V gene: TRBV28; D gene: NA; CDR3 DNA: TGTGCCAGCAGGCCCGGGACAATGGATTACAATGAGCAGTTCTTC; CDR3 protein: CASRPGTMDYNEQFF
clone size: NA; J gene: TRBJ2-7; CDR3 length: 14; V gene: TRBV10-3; D gene: NA; CDR3 DNA: TGTGCCATCAGTGACACCAGATACCCCTACGAGCAGTACTTC; CDR3 protein: CAISDTRYPYEQYF
clone size: NA; J gene: TRBJ2-7; CDR3 length: 17; V gene: TRBV28; D gene: NA; CDR3 DNA: TGTGCCAGCACCTCAACCTGGGGGGTCAGAAGGTCCTACGAGCAGTACTTC; CDR3 protein: CASTSTWGVRRSYEQYF
clone size: NA; J gene: TRBJ2-3; CDR3 length: 16; V gene: TRBV7-8; D gene: TRBD2; CDR3 DNA: TGTGCCAGCAGCTTACTGGCGGGAGAATGGACAGATACGCAGTATTTT; CDR3 protein: CASSLLAGEWTDTQYF
clone size: NA; J gene: TRBJ2-7; CDR3 length: 14; V gene: TRBV7-9; D gene: TRBD2; CDR3 DNA: TGTGCCAGCAGCCTTCCGGGACTAAGTTACGAGCAGTACTTC; CDR3 protein: CASSLPGLSYEQYF
clone size: NA; J gene: TRBJ2-2; CDR3 length: 14; V gene: TRBV9; D gene: NA; CDR3 DNA: TGTGCCAGCAGCGTAGATCTAGGGAGCGGGGAGCTGTTTTTT; CDR3 protein: CASSVDLGSGELFF
clone size: NA; J gene: TRBJ2-7; CDR3 length: 15; V gene: TRBV7-2; D gene: NA; CDR3 DNA: TGTGCCAGCAGCTTAGGCGGCGGGACCCCTTACGAGCAGTACTTC; CDR3 protein: CASSLGGGTPYEQYF
clone size: NA; J gene: TRBJ2-7; CDR3 length: 13; V gene: TRBV6-1; D gene: TRBD1; CDR3 DNA: TGTGCCAGCTTACGGGACAGGGGGAGCGAGCAGTACTTC; CDR3 protein: CASLRDRGSEQYF